This is a list of T cell receptor beta chains from one sample in a study of blood T cell repertoires in COVID-19. The repertoire was sequenced with immunoSEQ multiplex PCR; TCRdb's copy has only in-frame clones and lacks some. In the table there are some 200,000 clones, approximately 87% of which are singletons. Sequenced sample: peripheral blood. The receptor source for this set is a woman in her 50s with acute or convalescent COVID-19. Both conserved end residues are part of each CDR3. The order of the fields is V gene, CDR3 protein.

V gene: TRBV7-9; CDR3 protein: CASSTLRAWGTISYEQYF
V gene: TRBV19; CDR3 protein: CASSPFGGVGSYNEQFF
V gene: TRBV30; CDR3 protein: CAWSRKGQHEQYF
V gene: TRBV19; CDR3 protein: CASSIGDRGDQPQHF
V gene: TRBV6-6; CDR3 protein: CASSSGLVLTDTQYF
V gene: TRBV28; CDR3 protein: CASSGVAGVPSYNEQFF
V gene: TRBV19; CDR3 protein: CASSRLQGAETQYF
V gene: TRBV24-1; CDR3 protein: CATSDWAGDEQYF
V gene: TRBV25-1; CDR3 protein: CASSESFALEDTQYF
V gene: TRBV7-8; CDR3 protein: CASSFQGNPEAFF
V gene: TRBV19; CDR3 protein: CASTSLGGASYNEQFF
V gene: TRBV6-5; CDR3 protein: CASSYPRQQETQYF
V gene: TRBV6-5; CDR3 protein: CASRRRQGPGDTQYF
V gene: TRBV4-1; CDR3 protein: CASSQVGGYEQYF
V gene: TRBV18; CDR3 protein: CASSGTGIYEQYF
V gene: TRBV28; CDR3 protein: CASSPVGLAGVGEQYF
V gene: TRBV28; CDR3 protein: CASSDRGEDEQYF
V gene: TRBV7-7; CDR3 protein: CASSSSSYNEQFF
V gene: TRBV6-5; CDR3 protein: CASSFRLEKSQYF
V gene: TRBV7-8; CDR3 protein: CASSQHPGTEAFF
V gene: TRBV6-1; CDR3 protein: CASSGVQGALSYEQYF
V gene: TRBV13; CDR3 protein: CASSLVRGPSTDTQYF
V gene: TRBV7-2; CDR3 protein: CASSLVRGANTGELFF
V gene: TRBV6-4; CDR3 protein: CASGGGGRRVYGYTF
V gene: TRBV4-1; CDR3 protein: CASSQGQSSYNEQFF
V gene: TRBV5-8; CDR3 protein: CASSLSPDEKLFF
V gene: TRBV19; CDR3 protein: CASSTGGRETQYF
V gene: TRBV7-9; CDR3 protein: CASSSGTGETGELFF
V gene: TRBV24-1; CDR3 protein: CATSDRGPNYGYTF
V gene: TRBV6-5; CDR3 protein: CASSYGTGVEPQHF
V gene: TRBV5-4; CDR3 protein: CASSPGQVVQYGYTF
V gene: TRBV11-2; CDR3 protein: CASSFPRDRAFGTDTQYF
V gene: TRBV24-1; CDR3 protein: CATQGQGGTQYF
V gene: TRBV6-5; CDR3 protein: CASSYTSGTYEQYF
V gene: TRBV11-3; CDR3 protein: CASSLAGFRWNSPLHF
V gene: TRBV10-3; CDR3 protein: CAINDRDDQPQHF
V gene: TRBV18; CDR3 protein: CASSLGQYTGELFF
V gene: TRBV18; CDR3 protein: CASSPPRQGARNEQFF
V gene: TRBV7-2; CDR3 protein: CASSPGLVSGANVLTF
V gene: TRBV5-6; CDR3 protein: CASSWDRGGSPLHF
V gene: TRBV10-1; CDR3 protein: CASSEGVAGRDEQYF
V gene: TRBV29-1; CDR3 protein: CSVGLVEQETQYF
V gene: TRBV27; CDR3 protein: CASSRLSQDQETQYF
V gene: TRBV6-6; CDR3 protein: CASSRRPGTKGTDTQYF
V gene: TRBV3-1/TRBV3-2; CDR3 protein: CASSQASGGATDTQYF
V gene: TRBV11-3; CDR3 protein: CASSPPRELAKNIQYF
V gene: TRBV27; CDR3 protein: CASSLFGGPGDTQYF
V gene: TRBV6-2/TRBV6-3; CDR3 protein: CASSSGTGGSSYNEQFF
V gene: TRBV11-2; CDR3 protein: CASSTLLAGGYNEQFF
V gene: TRBV2; CDR3 protein: CASAPGVANEKLFF
V gene: TRBV10-2; CDR3 protein: CASSEGFLREEKLFF
V gene: TRBV9; CDR3 protein: CASSEGMGLQETQYF
V gene: TRBV11-3; CDR3 protein: CASRGGLGETQYF
V gene: TRBV7-6; CDR3 protein: CASSLAEGRVAYEQYF
V gene: TRBV5-4; CDR3 protein: CASSPDGGGAAYNEQFF
V gene: TRBV18; CDR3 protein: CASSDERASWGQYF
V gene: TRBV6-5; CDR3 protein: CASSYSQGWAEAFF
V gene: TRBV7-2; CDR3 protein: CASSLGPDSEQFF
V gene: TRBV4-1; CDR3 protein: CASSQVDEQFF
V gene: TRBV9; CDR3 protein: CASSAEDRGQETQYF